This is a list of T cell receptor beta chains from one sample in a study of shared clonotypes between healthy human individuals. Method: immunoSEQ multiplex PCR; TCRdb's copy keeps in-frame clones and lacks some. This repertoire shows hundreds of thousands of clones, approximately 96% found once; its top ten account for 0.32%. The sample taken for sequencing was memory CD8+ T cells sorted from blood. The receptors come from a man aged 25 to 40 in good health. Both conserved end residues are part of each CDR3. A D gene is named only where the DNA matches it firmly. Where a row states a size, it is once, few, many or the class of an expanded clone; other rows omit it.

d_call	v_call	j_call	clone_size	cdr3_length	cdr3_aa	cdr3_nt
-	TRBV5-1	TRBJ1-1	-	15	CASSLAADRPTEAFF	TGCGCCAGCAGCTTGGCGGCAGATCGGCCCACTGAAGCTTTCTTT
TRBD1	TRBV11-2	TRBJ1-6	-	17	CASSLGGQGLNNSPLHF	TGTGCCAGCAGCTTAGGTGGACAGGGATTAAATAATTCACCCCTCCACTTT
TRBD2	TRBV4-1	TRBJ2-2	-	16	CASSQEWPSGTGELFF	TGCGCCAGCAGCCAAGAATGGCCTAGCGGCACCGGGGAGCTGTTTTTT
TRBD1	TRBV6-5	TRBJ1-4	once	15	CASSYTGGTNEKLFF	TGTGCCAGCAGTTACACAGGGGGCACTAATGAAAAACTGTTTTTT
-	TRBV30	TRBJ2-1	-	13	CAWSVHVDNEQFF	TGTGCCTGGAGTGTTCACGTTGACAATGAGCAGTTCTTC
-	TRBV30	TRBJ1-2	once	13	CAWSGPGPYGYTF	TGTGCCTGGAGTGGGCCGGGCCCCTATGGCTACACCTTC
-	TRBV5-4	TRBJ2-3	-	15	CASSPSAQGTDTQYF	TGTGCCAGCAGCCCCTCCGCCCAGGGCACAGATACGCAGTATTTT
-	TRBV7-9	TRBJ1-5	-	12	CASSLGWQPQHF	TGTGCCAGCAGCCTCGGTTGGCAGCCCCAGCATTTT
-	TRBV19	TRBJ2-7	-	13	CASSRTPFYEQYF	TGTGCCAGTAGCCGGACTCCTTTCTACGAGCAGTACTTC
-	TRBV2	TRBJ1-5	-	16	CASRGRQVNSNQPQHF	TGTGCCAGCAGGGGGAGACAGGTAAATAGCAATCAGCCCCAGCATTTT
-	TRBV7-9	TRBJ2-7	-	11	CASSLMEGQYF	TGTGCCAGCAGCTTAATGGAGGGGCAGTACTTC
-	TRBV19	TRBJ1-5	-	12	CASTGLYQPQHF	TGTGCCAGTACAGGCCTATATCAGCCCCAGCATTTT
-	TRBV11-2	TRBJ2-5	-	14	CASSLVRGRETQYF	TGTGCCAGCAGCTTAGTCAGGGGTAGGGAGACCCAGTACTTC
-	TRBV7-5	TRBJ2-7	-	15	CARSLASGRPYEQYF	TGTGCCAGAAGCTTGGCTAGCGGGAGGCCCTACGAGCAGTACTTC
-	TRBV2	TRBJ2-1	-	14	CASFRATSHNEQFF	TGTGCCAGCTTTAGGGCTACTAGCCACAATGAGCAGTTCTTC
TRBD1	TRBV5-4	TRBJ1-1	-	15	CASSSPARGSTEAFF	TGTGCCAGCAGCTCGCCCGCCAGGGGGTCGACTGAAGCTTTCTTT
-	TRBV7-9	TRBJ1-1	-	13	CASSSRLNTEAFF	TGTGCCAGCAGCTCCCGTTTGAACACTGAAGCTTTCTTT
TRBD2	TRBV7-8	TRBJ2-7	-	15	CASSFGLAVSYEQYF	TGTGCCAGCAGCTTCGGCCTAGCGGTCTCCTACGAGCAGTACTTC
TRBD2	TRBV11-3	TRBJ2-3	-	15	CASSLGGTSGDTQYF	TGTGCCAGCAGCTTAGGAGGGACTAGCGGGGATACGCAGTATTTT
-	TRBV4-1	TRBJ1-3	once	15	CASSQGDTYGNTIYF	TGCGCCAGCAGCCAAGGGGACACTTATGGAAACACCATATATTTT
TRBD2	TRBV2	TRBJ2-3	-	15	CASSGSGRSTDTQYF	TGTGCCAGCAGTGGTAGCGGGAGGAGCACAGATACGCAGTATTTT
TRBD2	TRBV14	TRBJ2-7	-	15	CASSHLLAGDDEQYF	TGTGCCAGCAGCCACCTACTAGCGGGAGATGACGAGCAGTACTTC
TRBD2	TRBV7-9	TRBJ2-3	-	19	CASSQSPPLAEGGTDTQYF	TGTGCCAGCAGCCAAAGCCCCCCACTAGCGGAGGGGGGCACAGATACGCAGTATTTT
-	TRBV6-1	TRBJ1-1	-	13	CASSHPGNTEAFF	TGTGCCAGCAGTCATCCGGGGAACACTGAAGCTTTCTTT
-	TRBV27	TRBJ1-5	-	14	CASSPLLGNQPQHF	TGTGCCAGCAGTCCCCTTCTGGGGAATCAGCCCCAGCATTTT
-	TRBV7-9	TRBJ1-4	-	14	CASSPPGRGEKLFF	TGTGCCAGCAGCCCACCTGGGCGGGGGGAAAAACTGTTTTTT
-	TRBV5-1	TRBJ2-7	-	12	CASSKTDYEQYF	TGCGCCAGCAGCAAGACCGACTACGAGCAGTACTTC
-	TRBV19	TRBJ1-2	once	14	CASSIDVLSYGYTF	TGTGCCAGTAGTATAGACGTCCTTTCCTATGGCTACACCTTC
-	TRBV28	TRBJ2-3	-	16	CASSSGGRGRGDTQYF	TGTGCCAGCAGCTCCGGTGGCAGGGGCAGAGGGGATACGCAGTATTTT
-	TRBV7-2	TRBJ2-3	-	12	CASSPTHDTQYF	TGTGCCAGCAGCCCTACTCATGATACGCAGTATTTT
TRBD1	TRBV4-1	TRBJ2-7	-	15	CASSQPGQASYEQYF	TGCGCCAGCAGCCAGCCGGGACAGGCATCCTACGAGCAGTACTTC
TRBD2	TRBV27	TRBJ2-1	once	12	CASTVQGGLKFF	TGTGCCAGCACGGTGCAGGGAGGGTTGAAGTTCTTC
TRBD1	TRBV5-8	TRBJ2-5	-	17	CASSPRGGTGGQETQYF	TGTGCCAGCAGCCCGCGAGGGGGGACAGGGGGGCAAGAGACCCAGTACTTC
TRBD2	TRBV4-2	TRBJ2-1	-	16	CASSRSGTSPYNEQFF	TGTGCCAGCAGCCGTAGCGGGACTAGCCCCTACAATGAGCAGTTCTTC
-	TRBV28	TRBJ2-7	-	10	CASSLGEQYF	TGTGCCAGCAGTTTAGGGGAGCAGTACTTC
TRBD1	TRBV29-1	TRBJ2-1	few	13	CSVGQGSYNEQFF	TGCAGCGTTGGACAGGGATCCTACAATGAGCAGTTCTTC
TRBD1	TRBV9	TRBJ2-6	-	18	CASSVGAGGASGANVLTF	TGTGCCAGCAGCGTAGGAGCAGGGGGCGCCTCTGGGGCCAACGTCCTGACTTTC
-	TRBV27	TRBJ1-5	-	14	CASSLLGSNQPQHF	TGTGCCAGCAGTTTACTAGGTAGCAATCAGCCCCAGCATTTT
-	TRBV6-1	TRBJ2-2	-	14	CASQTNLNTGELFF	TGTGCCAGTCAAACCAACCTGAACACCGGGGAGCTGTTTTTT
-	TRBV6-5	TRBJ2-1	-	15	CASSYSIRSISEQFF	TGTGCCAGCAGTTACTCGATCCGCAGCATCAGTGAGCAGTTCTTC
TRBD1	TRBV30	TRBJ1-2	-	15	CAWTQRDREVRGYTF	TGTGCCTGGACCCAAAGGGACAGGGAGGTTCGTGGCTACACCTTC
-	TRBV6-6	TRBJ2-5	once	12	CASSNRKETQYF	TGTGCCAGCAGTAACAGGAAAGAGACCCAGTACTTC
-	TRBV27	TRBJ2-4	-	13	CASSLVPGNIQYF	TGTGCCAGCAGCCTTGTTCCGGGAAACATTCAGTACTTC
TRBD1	TRBV4-1	TRBJ1-5	-	16	CASSQDGGTVNQPQHF	TGCGCCAGCAGCCAAGATGGGGGGACAGTCAATCAGCCCCAGCATTTT
-	TRBV30	TRBJ1-3	-	11	CAWANGNTIYF	TGTGCCTGGGCGAATGGAAACACCATATATTTT
TRBD2	TRBV19	TRBJ2-2	-	14	CASASGWNTGELFF	TGTGCCAGTGCTAGCGGGTGGAACACCGGGGAGCTGTTTTTT
-	TRBV2	TRBJ2-3	-	16	CASSGLSGFSTDTQYF	TGTGCCAGCAGCGGACTGTCGGGGTTTAGCACAGATACGCAGTATTTT